This is a list of T cell receptor beta chains from one sample in a study of blood T cell repertoires in COVID-19. Method: immunoSEQ multiplex PCR; TCRdb's copy keeps in-frame clones and lacks some. The data show some 200,000 clones, 80% to 90% seen once. Source material: PBMCs or T cells enriched from blood (not recorded which). The receptors come from a woman aged 35 to 49 with acute COVID-19. CDR3s include the opening cysteine and the closing phenylalanine or tryptophan. A D gene is named only where the DNA matches it firmly. Rows give clone size only sometimes, using once, few, many, or a class for an expanded clone.

- | TRBJ1-1 | TRBD1 | 16 | TRBV19 | TGTGCCAGTAGTTACCTACAGGGGCACTTTGGCACTGAAGCTTTCTTT | CASSYLQGHFGTEAFF
- | TRBJ1-2 | - | 17 | TRBV27 | TGTGCCAGCAATTTTGGGGACACCCGAACGAGTGCCTATGGCTACACCTTC | CASNFGDTRTSAYGYTF
- | TRBJ2-3 | TRBD2 | 13 | TRBV7-2 | TGTGCCAGCAGGGGCGGGGGGACAGATACGCAGTATTTT | CASRGGGTDTQYF
- | TRBJ1-1 | TRBD1 | 15 | TRBV27 | TGTGCCAGCAGTTTAAGTGGACAGGGTCGGACTGAAGCTTTCTTT | CASSLSGQGRTEAFF
few | TRBJ1-2 | - | 14 | TRBV5-5 | TGTGCCAGCAGCTTGACGACAAAGAACTATGGCTACACCTTC | CASSLTTKNYGYTF
- | TRBJ1-5 | - | 14 | TRBV19 | TGTGCCAGTAGTACCGACAGGTATGGTCAGCCCCAGCATTTT | CASSTDRYGQPQHF
- | TRBJ2-7 | TRBD2 | 13 | TRBV6-7 | TGTGCCGCCCCCGGGGGGGCAAGTTCCGAGCAGTACTTC | CAAPGGASSEQYF
- | TRBJ1-6 | - | 16 | TRBV15 | TGTGCCACCAGCAAACAACAAGGACGGGGAAATTCACCCCTCCACTTT | CATSKQQGRGNSPLHF
- | TRBJ2-2 | - | 15 | TRBV7-2 | TGTGCCAGCACCGTATGGGGACAGAACACCGGGGAGCTGTTTTTT | CASTVWGQNTGELFF
- | TRBJ2-1 | TRBD2 | 16 | TRBV18 | TGTGCCAGCTCACCACCGATCGCGGGGGGGCGTACTGAGCAGTTCTTC | CASSPPIAGGRTEQFF
- | TRBJ1-2 | - | 15 | TRBV7-6 | TGTGCCAGCAGCCCGTGGGATGGGGCTAAGGGAGGCTACACCTTC | CASSPWDGAKGGYTF
few | TRBJ1-5 | TRBD1 | 15 | TRBV24-1 | TGTGCCACCAGTGACCCTGGACAGGTCAATCAGCCCCAGCATTTT | CATSDPGQVNQPQHF
- | TRBJ2-1 | - | 14 | TRBV7-9 | TGTGCCAGCACCAGCGGGTACTCCTACAATGAGCAGTTCTTC | CASTSGYSYNEQFF
- | TRBJ2-6 | TRBD2 | 17 | TRBV19 | TGTGCCAGTAGTAAATGGGGGGGTCCCTCTGGGGCCAACGTCCTGACTTTC | CASSKWGGPSGANVLTF
- | TRBJ1-3 | - | 15 | TRBV7-2 | TGTGCCAGCAGCTTAGCAGGGAGCTCTGGAAACACCATATATTTT | CASSLAGSSGNTIYF
- | TRBJ1-5 | - | 13 | TRBV30 | TGTGCCTGGAGTGGACAACTCAATCAGCCCCAGCATTTT | CAWSGQLNQPQHF
- | TRBJ2-2 | - | 13 | TRBV12-3/TRBV12-4 | TGTGCCAGCAGTCCCGCCCGGCGGGGGGAGCTGTTTTTT | CASSPARRGELFF
- | TRBJ1-5 | - | 16 | TRBV5-5 | TGTGCCAGCAGCTTGATGTTGGAGGGAGGCGGACAGCCCCAGCATTTT | CASSLMLEGGGQPQHF
- | TRBJ2-1 | - | 15 | TRBV28 | TGTGCCAGCAGTTCCCTCCGAGCCTCCTACAATGAGCAGTTCTTC | CASSSLRASYNEQFF
- | TRBJ2-2 | - | 13 | TRBV5-1 | TGCGCCAGCAGCTTGTTTTCTTCCGGGGAGCTGTTTTTT | CASSLFSSGELFF
- | TRBJ1-4 | - | 15 | TRBV6-2/TRBV6-3 | TGTGCCAGCAGTTACTTGGGCGGAGGAGGTGAAAAACTGTTTTTT | CASSYLGGGGEKLFF
once | TRBJ1-2 | - | 14 | TRBV30 | TGTGCCTGGAGTGGTTGGGCGCCTGGTTATGGCTACACCTTC | CAWSGWAPGYGYTF
- | TRBJ1-5 | TRBD1 | 15 | TRBV9 | TGTGCCAGCAGCGCGGGACAGGGTAGCAATCAGCCCCAGCATTTT | CASSAGQGSNQPQHF
- | TRBJ1-5 | - | 16 | TRBV2 | TGTGCCAGCAGTGAAACGGGGGGCTTACAGGGTCAGCCCCAGCATTTT | CASSETGGLQGQPQHF
once | TRBJ1-5 | TRBD1 | 16 | TRBV19 | TGTGCCAGTAGTAGCCGGGACAGGGGCTACAATCAGCCCCAGCATTTT | CASSSRDRGYNQPQHF
few | TRBJ1-4 | - | 18 | TRBV15 | TGTGCCACCAGCAGGACATCAGGATGGGGGGTGGAAGATGAAAAACTGTTTTTT | CATSRTSGWGVEDEKLFF
few | TRBJ1-5 | TRBD1 | 20 | TRBV3-1/TRBV3-2 | TGTGCCAGCAGCGACAAGTTGTGTCTAGACCCCGGACAGGGGAATCAGCCCCAGCATTTT | CASSDKLCLDPGQGNQPQHF
few | TRBJ1-2 | - | 17 | TRBV30 | TGTGCCTGGAGTGCAACTCGTACAGGGAGAGGGGGCTATGGCTACACCTTC | CAWSATRTGRGGYGYTF
- | TRBJ2-1 | TRBD2 | 18 | TRBV4-1 | TGCGCCAGCAGCCAACGGCTAGCGGGGGACCTCGGCCCGGATGAGCAGTTCTTC | CASSQRLAGDLGPDEQFF
- | TRBJ2-1 | TRBD2 | 15 | TRBV5-1 | TGCGCCAGCAGCTTGACTAGCGGGGGAAACAATGAGCAGTTCTTC | CASSLTSGGNNEQFF
few | TRBJ1-1 | - | 15 | TRBV19 | TGTGCCAGTAGTACAGGCGCAGGGGTGAGCACTGAAGCTTTCTTT | CASSTGAGVSTEAFF
- | TRBJ2-1 | - | 14 | TRBV25-1 | TGTGCCAGCAGGGGGCGGTACGGCTACAATGAGCAGTTCTTC | CASRGRYGYNEQFF
- | TRBJ1-2 | - | 12 | TRBV28 | TGTGCCTGCACGGGGGGGGCGCGTGGCTACACCTTC | CACTGGARGYTF
- | TRBJ2-1 | TRBD2 | 12 | TRBV3-1/TRBV3-2 | TGTGCCAGCAGGAACGGGAGGAATGAGCAGTTCTTC | CASRNGRNEQFF
- | TRBJ2-1 | TRBD2 | 16 | TRBV24-1 | TGTGCCACCAGTGACCTACGACTAGCGGGGGGCGTAGAGCAGTTCTTC | CATSDLRLAGGVEQFF
- | TRBJ2-7 | - | 14 | TRBV5-1 | TGCGCCAGCGGACGGACTGGGCAATTGCACGAGCAGTACTTC | CASGRTGQLHEQYF
- | TRBJ1-4 | TRBD1 | 12 | TRBV4-2 | TGTGCCAGCAGCCAAGATCAGCGGACAGGGGTTTTT | CASSQDQRTGVF
- | TRBJ1-2 | TRBD1 | 14 | TRBV19 | TGTGCCAGTAGTAGGGCAGGGGGTGACTATGGCTACACCTTC | CASSRAGGDYGYTF
- | TRBJ2-5 | - | 15 | TRBV19 | TGTGCCAGTAGTCCCCCCGGGGTTGATCGGGAGACCCAGTACTTC | CASSPPGVDRETQYF
few | TRBJ1-2 | TRBD1 | 16 | TRBV7-2 | TGTGCCAGCAGCCGTCGGACAGGGGGCTCGGACTATGGCTACACCTTC | CASSRRTGGSDYGYTF
few | TRBJ2-2 | TRBD2 | 17 | TRBV30 | TGTGCCTGGAGTCAAGAATATGGCGGGGGGGCTATCGGGGAGCTGTTTTTT | CAWSQEYGGGAIGELFF
- | TRBJ1-1 | - | 14 | TRBV29-1 | TGCAGCGTTGAAGGGCAGGGCGTGGGGACTGAAGCTTTCTTT | CSVEGQGVGTEAFF
- | TRBJ1-2 | TRBD1 | 16 | TRBV3-1/TRBV3-2 | TGTGCCAGCAGCCAGCATACAGGGGCGCGAGCCTATGGCTACACCTTC | CASSQHTGARAYGYTF
- | TRBJ1-5 | - | 13 | TRBV5-1 | TGCGCCAGCAGCTTGGGACTCCAGGGCCCCCAGCATTTT | CASSLGLQGPQHF
- | TRBJ1-1 | - | 14 | TRBV6-5 | TGTGCCAGCAGACCGCGGTCTCCAGGGGTGATAGCTTTCTTT | CASRPRSPGVIAFF
- | TRBJ1-2 | TRBD1 | 19 | TRBV19 | TGTGCCAGTAGTATAGATCTTCCGGGACAGGGAGTCCCAGGCTATGGCTACACCTTC | CASSIDLPGQGVPGYGYTF
few | TRBJ2-7 | TRBD2 | 13 | TRBV2 | TGTGCCAGCTGGACCGGGGGGATCGGCGAGCAGTACTTC | CASWTGGIGEQYF
- | TRBJ1-2 | - | 16 | TRBV5-1 | TGCGCCAGCAGCTTTGGGGGTGGCAGGGACAAGGCTGGCTACACCTTC | CASSFGGGRDKAGYTF
- | TRBJ2-5 | - | 13 | TRBV6-2/TRBV6-3 | TGTGCCAGCAGTCCCGGGTCCCAAGAGACCCAGTACTTC | CASSPGSQETQYF